In this sample, the clone carrying this T cell receptor beta chain turned up a few times. This sample is part of a study of blood T cell repertoires in COVID-19. Study background: PBMCs, B-cell-depleted T cells, or T cells provided the cDNA or gDNA that made up the material.

This CDR3 contains 14 residues. Germline loops: CDR1 SNHLY, CDR2 FYNNEI. With 6 bases removed from V and 7 bases from J, the gap between germline ends came to 13 bases. As processed by the authors: Amplification of reference gene primers provided the estimated nucleated cell counts. The protocol was immunoSEQ multiplex PCR, while the TCRdb copy is restricted to in-frame clones and leaves out a portion. V, J and clone size derive from that table, while D and trimming were established from the DNA sequence. The table lists around 20,000 clones, 90% of them singletons, with 2.5% to 3.5% in the top ten. Sequenced: peripheral blood. The V call is TRBV2, the J call TRBJ1-6; possibly TRBD1 for D (5 bases). This clonotype originated in a man aged 65 to 85 with acute or convalescent COVID-19. The CDR3: CASRPTVTNSPLHF. Here the CDR3 DNA reads TGTGCCAGCAGACCGACAGTGACGAATTCACCCCTCCACTTT.